The clone carrying this T cell receptor beta chain is labeled hyperexpanded. This entry is derived from a study of tumor-infiltrating lymphocytes in oesophageal squamous cell carcinoma. TCRdb independently ran MiXCR on the PCR reads; one entry per CDR3 protein. This table holds just over 15,000 distinct CDR3 sequences, 50% found once. J was trimmed by 5 bases and V by 3 bases; bases with no gene match: 15. CDR1 is SEHNR, CDR2 FQNEAQ, per germline (reference sequence). This CDR3 spans 17 amino acids. The sequence came from a male donor with esophageal squamous cell carcinoma. Sequenced: esophageal tumor tissue. This rearrangement joins TRBV7-9 to TRBJ2-5; 7 nucleotides line up with TRBD1. The CDR3 bases are TGTGCCAGCAGCTTCTCTACCGGGACAGAGGGGCGGGAGACCCAGTACTTC. Residues: CASSFSTGTEGRETQYF.